A selection of T cell receptor beta chains follows, all from one sample in a study of CD4+ T cells in melanoma. Sequencing used immunoSEQ multiplex PCR; TCRdb keeps in-frame clones, though not all of them. The table has fewer than 150,000 clones, 80% to 95% seen once; the top ten hold 1.5% to 1.9%. Receptors originate from a human donor with melanoma. Both conserved end residues are part of each CDR3. Each record gives: D gene, clone size, V gene, J gene, CDR3 DNA, CDR3 protein. D genes are given only for firm matches. Not every row has a clone size; where given, it reads once, few, many or a size class.

.	.	TRBV5-6	TRBJ1-2	TGTGCCAGCAGCTGCCCCTCACAGGGCGACTATGGCTACACCTTC	CASSCPSQGDYGYTF
.	.	TRBV5-4	TRBJ1-2	TGTGCCAGCAGTGGGGGCCCGGGTACTTATGGCTACACCTTC	CASSGGPGTYGYTF
.	.	TRBV10-3	TRBJ2-2	TGTGCCACCATAGGGACCGGGGAGCTGTTTTTT	CATIGTGELFF
.	.	TRBV20-1	TRBJ1-2	TGCAGTGCTAGGGCTAACTATGGCTACACCTTC	CSARANYGYTF
.	.	TRBV6-1	TRBJ1-6	TGTGCCAGCAGTGAAGATCTCGACTTAGGGGGGATCCACTTT	CASSEDLDLGGIHF
.	.	TRBV2	TRBJ2-7	TGTGCCAGCAGTAGACTAGCCTACGAGCAGTACTTC	CASSRLAYEQYF
.	.	TRBV18	TRBJ1-3	TGTGCCAGCTCACCAGGCTCTGGAAACACCATATATTTT	CASSPGSGNTIYF
TRBD1	.	TRBV12-5	TRBJ1-5	TGTGCTAGTGGTTTAGAGGACAGGGGGCCGCTTAAGGGGAATCAGCCCCAGCATTTT	CASGLEDRGPLKGNQPQHF
TRBD1	.	TRBV6-1	TRBJ2-7	TGTGCCAGCCGGCCGGGACAGGGGCCGCCCTACGAGCAGTACTTC	CASRPGQGPPYEQYF
TRBD1	.	TRBV6-1	TRBJ2-7	TGTGCCAGCAGCGGACCCAGACAGGGGTCGAACGAGCAGTACTTC	CASSGPRQGSNEQYF
TRBD1	.	TRBV7-2	TRBJ2-7	TGTGCCAGCGGCCGCACCCGCGGACAGGTATACGAGCAGTACTTC	CASGRTRGQVYEQYF
TRBD1	.	TRBV9	TRBJ1-1	TGTGCCAGCAGCCCAGGACAGGGCAAAGCCGCCAGAGCTTTCTTT	CASSPGQGKAARAFF
.	once	TRBV7-2	TRBJ1-1	TGTGCCAGCAGCTTATCCTCGACGAACACTGAAGCTTTCTTT	CASSLSSTNTEAFF
TRBD1	.	TRBV6-1	TRBJ1-1	TGTGCCAGCAGCCTCCGGGACAGGGTTGGGACTGAAGCTTTCTTT	CASSLRDRVGTEAFF
TRBD1	.	TRBV6-6	TRBJ2-1	TGTGCCAGCAGTTATAGGGACAGTAGGGATGAGCAGTTCTTC	CASSYRDSRDEQFF
.	few	TRBV4-1	TRBJ1-1	TGCGCCAGCAGCCTGACAGGCCTGAACACTGAAGCTTTCTTT	CASSLTGLNTEAFF
TRBD1	.	TRBV11-2	TRBJ2-2	TGTGCCAGCAGTAGGTGGACAGGGTTAAACACCGGGGAGCTGTTTTTT	CASSRWTGLNTGELFF
TRBD2	.	TRBV11-2	TRBJ2-1	TGTGCCAGCAGCTTAGACCCTAGCGGGGGGAGGGAGCAGTTCTTC	CASSLDPSGGREQFF
TRBD2	.	TRBV9	TRBJ2-3	TGTGCCAGCAGCGTTACTAGCGGGGGGGGTGGAGATACGCAGTATTTT	CASSVTSGGGGDTQYF
.	.	TRBV9	TRBJ2-3	TGTGCCAGCAGCGTAACAGGGGCTAGCGAACCAGATACGCAGTATTTT	CASSVTGASEPDTQYF
.	.	TRBV1	TRBJ2-7	TGCACCAGCAGCCAAGATCCTGAGCGGGGGCTTACCTTGAACCCCTACGAGCAGTACTTC	CTSSQDPERGLTLNPYEQYF
.	.	TRBV12-5	TRBJ1-1	TGTGCTAGTCTCCCGGACGTCGGGAACACTGAAGCTTTCTTT	CASLPDVGNTEAFF
TRBD2	.	TRBV5-1	TRBJ2-3	TGCGCCAGCAGCTTTGGACTAGCGGGGTTCACAGATACGCAGTATTTT	CASSFGLAGFTDTQYF
TRBD1	.	TRBV7-9	TRBJ1-2	TGTGCCAGCAGCGACACGGACAGGACGAACTATGGCTACACCTTC	CASSDTDRTNYGYTF
.	.	TRBV12-5	TRBJ2-1	TGTGCTAGTGGTTTGGGGAGCTACAATGAGCAGTTCTTC	CASGLGSYNEQFF
.	.	TRBV5-1	TRBJ2-3	TGCGCCAGCAGCCCAGGGGGGAGCACAGATACGCAGTATTTT	CASSPGGSTDTQYF
.	few	TRBV7-9	TRBJ1-2	TGTGCCAGCAGCTTAAGCGGATCAAACTATGGCTACACCTTC	CASSLSGSNYGYTF
TRBD1	.	TRBV18	TRBJ2-7	TGTGCCAGCTCCCGCAGGACAGGGGCTTCGGACGAGCAGTACTTC	CASSRRTGASDEQYF
TRBD2	.	TRBV11-2	TRBJ2-1	TGTGCCAGCAGCTTAGAGGGTAGCGGGGGGCGATTTGATGAGCAGTTCTTC	CASSLEGSGGRFDEQFF
.	.	TRBV5-1	TRBJ1-2	TGCGCCAGCAGCTTGGAGGGTACAACCCTCTATGGCTACACCTTC	CASSLEGTTLYGYTF
TRBD1	.	TRBV2	TRBJ2-1	TGTGCCAGCAGGACAGGGGGGCCGGGCAATGAGCAGTTCTTC	CASRTGGPGNEQFF
.	.	TRBV2	TRBJ2-2	TGTGCCAGCGGTTCAGGACAGCCTGTCCTCACCGGGGAGCTGTTTTTT	CASGSGQPVLTGELFF
TRBD1	.	TRBV18	TRBJ1-2	TGTGCCAGCTCACCCGGGACAGGGGGCCTCTATGGCTACACCTTC	CASSPGTGGLYGYTF
.	.	TRBV7-9	TRBJ1-1	TGTGCCAGCAGCCCGTATAGTGGGGGGGACACTGAAGCTTTCTTT	CASSPYSGGDTEAFF
TRBD2	.	TRBV7-6	TRBJ2-1	TGTGCCAGCAGCTTTCGGACTAGCGGGGGGATCCACTCCTACAATGAGCAGTTCTTC	CASSFRTSGGIHSYNEQFF
.	few	TRBV5-1	TRBJ2-1	TGCGCCAGCAGCTTGGACAGTTACAATGAGCAGTTCTTC	CASSLDSYNEQFF
.	.	TRBV19	TRBJ1-4	TGTGCCAGTAGTATAGAATCAGGGAGGCGGAATGAAAAACTGTTTTTT	CASSIESGRRNEKLFF
TRBD1	.	TRBV27	TRBJ1-1	TGTGCCAGCAGTTCGGACAGGGTGAACACTGAAGCTTTCTTT	CASSSDRVNTEAFF
TRBD1	.	TRBV11-2	TRBJ2-4	TGTGCCAGCAGCTTAACCTCGGGACAGGGGATGGACATTCAGTACTTC	CASSLTSGQGMDIQYF
TRBD2	once	TRBV5-1	TRBJ2-4	TGCGCCAGCAGCGAAGGGACTAGCGGAAAAAACATTCAGTACTTC	CASSEGTSGKNIQYF
.	.	TRBV5-6	TRBJ1-2	TGTGCCAGCAGCCCACCCGGACAATACTATGGCTACACCTTC	CASSPPGQYYGYTF
.	.	TRBV18	TRBJ2-7	TGTGCCAGCTCACCAGCGGCAACCTACGAGCAGTACTTC	CASSPAATYEQYF
TRBD2	.	TRBV11-3	TRBJ2-5	TGTGCCAGCAGCTTAGGAGATTGGACTAGCGGGACTGAAGAGACCCAGTACTTC	CASSLGDWTSGTEETQYF
.	.	TRBV7-3	TRBJ1-1	TGTGCCAGCAGCTTAATGATGAACACTGAAGCTTTCTTT	CASSLMMNTEAFF
.	.	TRBV7-2	TRBJ2-2	TGTGCCAGCAGCCCCGGACCCCCCACCGGGGAGCTGTTTTTT	CASSPGPPTGELFF
TRBD1	.	TRBV4-2	TRBJ1-2	TGTGCCAGCAGCCAAGCGGCAGGGGGCGACTTCTATGGCTACACCTTC	CASSQAAGGDFYGYTF
.	.	TRBV27	TRBJ1-5	TGTGCCAGCAGTACTACAGGGAGTTTGCCCCAGCATTTT	CASSTTGSLPQHF
.	.	TRBV5-4	TRBJ1-2	TGTGCCAGCACCCCGGGCGGGACTGGGCTTAACTATGGCTACACCTTC	CASTPGGTGLNYGYTF
TRBD2	.	TRBV7-2	TRBJ2-3	TGTGCCAGCAGAAGGGGGACTAGCGGGGAAGCAGATACGCAGTATTTT	CASRRGTSGEADTQYF
TRBD2	.	TRBV19	TRBJ2-1	TGTGCCAGTAGATATGGGACGGGAGGGAATGAGCAGTTCTTC	CASRYGTGGNEQFF
.	.	TRBV5-6	TRBJ1-4	TGTGCCAGCAGCTTCTCGACGGAAGAAAAACTGTTTTTT	CASSFSTEEKLFF